This TCR beta chain was found in a study of blood T cell repertoires in COVID-19. Study-level information: Researchers got acute and convalescent COVID-19 samples from the United States, Italy and Spain. In each case, the material was cDNA or gDNA derived from T cells, B-cell-depleted T cells, or PBMCs.

Unmatched junction bases numbered 2, after V lost 2 bases and J lost 10 bases. Germline CDR1 SGHRS, CDR2 YFSETQ. This CDR3 has 11 amino acids. Study processing details: Estimated nucleated cell counts came from reference gene primer amplification. This table comes from immunoSEQ multiplex PCR, and its TCRdb copy is limited to in-frame clones, with some not included. That table supplies the V and J calls and clone size; D and trimming were determined from the DNA. The data show around 300,000 clones, about 87% seen once. The sample consisted of PBMCs or T cells enriched from blood (not recorded which). The source is a woman aged 50 to 60 who had recovered from COVID-19. The chain has TRBV5-1 and TRBJ1-2, with 7 bases aligning to TRBD1. CDR3: CASSFGQAYTF. DNA of the CDR3: TGCGCCAGCAGCTTTGGACAGGCCTACACCTTC.